A single sample gave rise to the 25 T cell receptor beta chains below, sequenced in a study of PD-L1 blockade in urothelial cancer. As to time point: pretreatment peripheral blood. TCRdb keeps only in-frame clones here, not all; method: immunoSEQ multiplex PCR. The repertoire consists of 60,000 to 70,000 clones, with 65% to 90% occurring once and the leading ten covering about 2.9%. The input for sequencing was PBMCs, taken around atezolizumab (anti-PD-L1) treatment. The receptors here all came from a man between 65 and 85 years old with urothelial cancer.

This chain connects TRBV9 to TRBJ2-3; the match to TRBD2 covers 8 bases. Per the germline V gene, CDR1 is SGDLS and CDR2 is YYNGEE. The CDR3 loop spans 15 amino acids. Losses at the gene ends were 0 bases for V and 2 bases for J; bases not matched to a gene: 2. The CDR3 DNA sequence: TGTGCCAGCAGCGTAGGGACTAGCCCCACAGATACGCAGTATTTT. Amino acids: CASSVGTSPTDTQYF.

The V and J genes are TRBV5-1 and TRBJ1-2; a possible D gene is TRBD1 (6 bases). Trimming cost V 4 bases and J 8 bases, with 18 bases left between them. CDR1 is SGHRS and CDR2 is YFSETQ in the germline V gene. CDR3 length: 14 amino acids. The CDR3 bases are TGCGCCAGCAGCAAAGAGTCAGGGGCTCGGGGCTACACCTTC. It translates to CASSKESGARGYTF.

This chain connects TRBV9 to TRBJ2-2; TRBD2 might be the D (5 bases). Deletions cut 4 bases from V and 5 bases from J, with 12 bases between. The V gene's germline CDR1 is SGDLS and CDR2 YYNGEE. The CDR3 runs to 14 residues. CDR3 loop: CASSPLTGTGELFF. Written as DNA, the CDR3 is TGTGCCAGCAGCCCACTAACGGGGACCGGGGAGCTGTTTTTT.

The rearrangement joins TRBV6-5 to TRBJ1-4; 9 bases map to TRBD1. V gave up 5 bases and J gave up 14 bases; unmatched junction bases: 3. Per the germline V gene, CDR1 is MNHEY and CDR2 is SVGAGI. The CDR3 length is 11 residues. The CDR3: CASSRGQGLFF. The CDR3 nucleotides are TGTGCCAGCAGTCGCGGACAGGGGCTGTTTTTT.

The sample holds a few counts of this clone. CDR3 sequence (DNA): TGTGCCAGTAGGGGATCAGGGTTCCAAGCTTTCTTT. This gives the protein CASRGSGFQAFF. The chain recombines TRBV19 with TRBJ1-1, with D possibly being TRBD1 (5 bases). Trimming removed 6 bases from V and 9 bases from J, with 14 bases in between. This CDR3 has 12 residues. The germline CDR1 and CDR2 sequences are LNHDA and SQIVND (reference sequence).

The rearrangement uses TRBV15 and TRBJ2-3; 8 nucleotides agree with TRBD1. Per the germline V gene, CDR1 is LNHNV and CDR2 is YYDKDF (reference sequence). The CDR3 runs to 15 residues. The V and J ends lost 3 bases and 0 bases, in that order; junction bases with no gene match: 2. CDR3: CATSSNRGSTDTQYF. The CDR3 DNA is TGTGCCACCAGCAGTAACAGGGGGAGCACAGATACGCAGTATTTT.

The table lists this clone with a count of one. This sequence joins TRBV10-3 and TRBJ2-2, with TRBD2 as a possible D gene (6 bases). CDR1 and CDR2 from the germline V gene are ENHRY and SYGVKD. The V and J ends lost 4 bases and 4 bases respectively, with 16 bases between them. The CDR3 loop spans 16 amino acids. The CDR3 DNA follows: TGTGCCATCAGTGCTATGATGGACGGGGGCACCGGGGAGCTGTTTTTT. Amino acids: CAISAMMDGGTGELFF.

The chain links TRBV29-1 to TRBJ2-3, with 10 bases matching TRBD2. Germline V gene sequence: CDR1 SQVTM, CDR2 ANQGSEA. The CDR3 is 16 residues long. Losses at the gene ends were 4 bases for V and 2 bases for J; bases not matched to a gene: 9. CDR3 protein: CSVGASGSPTTDTQYF. As DNA, the CDR3 is TGCAGCGTTGGGGCTAGCGGGAGTCCCACCACAGATACGCAGTATTTT.

This clone was recorded only once. The junction and the germline gene differ at one end; a read error may be behind it. The rearrangement links TRBV7-7 to TRBJ2-3, with 10 nucleotides matching TRBD1. Germline CDR1 is SSHAT and CDR2 is FNYEAQ (reference sequence). The CDR3 contains 15 residues. This chain's CDR3 is CASSPGQGKADTQYF. For the CDR3, the DNA is TGTGCTAGCAGCCCGGGACAGGGGAAGGCAGATACGCAGTATTTT.

J is TRBJ1-4 and V is TRBV5-1, with a possible D match to TRBD1 (5 bases). Trimming cost V 4 bases and J 5 bases, with 12 bases left between them. The V gene's germline CDR1 is SGHRS and CDR2 YFSETQ. This CDR3 has 14 residues. CDR3 sequence: CASSMTASNEKLFF. CDR3 coding DNA: TGCGCCAGCAGCATGACAGCGTCCAATGAAAAACTGTTTTTT.

The genes are TRBV12-5 and TRBJ2-5; 11 bases fit TRBD1. Looked up from germline, CDR1 is LGHNT and CDR2 is FRNRAP. CDR3 length equals 19 residues. With 0 bases clipped from V and 5 bases from J, the junction kept 14 bases outside the gene matches. The CDR3 spells CASGLVTSPGTGGWETQYF. CDR3 DNA: TGTGCTAGTGGTTTGGTAACCTCGCCCGGGACAGGGGGTTGGGAGACCCAGTACTTC.

The V and J genes are TRBV28 and TRBJ1-5, with D possibly matching TRBD1 (6 bases). This CDR3 contains 15 residues. With 8 bases removed from V and 2 bases from J, the gap between germline ends came to 16 bases. Germline assignment: CDR1 MDHEN and CDR2 SYDVKM. CDR3 coding DNA: TGTGCCAGCTGGGGGCAGGACATTGGCAATCAGCCCCAGCATTTT. Translation gives CASWGQDIGNQPQHF.

This clone has just a few counts. The chain uses TRBV6-6 and TRBJ1-1; D is unclear. The V and J ends lost 7 bases and 1 base respectively, with 7 bases between them. This CDR3 has 12 residues. CDR1 MNHNY and CDR2 SVGAGI come from the germline V gene (reference sequence). CDR3 in amino acids: CASTIKNTEAFF. The CDR3 DNA follows: TGTGCCAGCACTATAAAGAACACTGAAGCTTTCTTT.

V is TRBV28 and J is TRBJ2-7, with 7 bases lining up with TRBD1. The CDR3 has 15 residues. V gave up 7 bases and J gave up 4 bases; unmatched junction bases: 13. Germline values: CDR1 MDHEN, CDR2 SYDVKM. The CDR3 loop reads CASTVLTGNGYEQYF. The CDR3 nucleotides are TGTGCCAGCACCGTTCTGACAGGGAACGGTTACGAGCAGTACTTC.

The chain couples TRBV6-6 to TRBJ1-4, with TRBD1 as a possible D gene (6 bases). Germline V CDR1 and CDR2: MNHNY, SVGAGI (reference sequence). Trimming removed 0 bases at V and 5 bases at J, with 10 bases between. This CDR3 has 15 residues. CDR3 amino acids: CASSYSKQGNEKLFF. CDR3 sequence (DNA): TGTGCCAGCAGTTACTCGAAACAGGGAAATGAAAAACTGTTTTTT.

This clone was observed a single time. The chain carries TRBV4-1 and TRBJ1-1, with 12 bases that match TRBD1. CDR3 length: 16 amino acids. Germline-derived CDR1 and CDR2 are MGHRA and YSYEKL. V lost 3 bases and J lost 4; bases outside the gene matches: 6. The DNA of the CDR3 is TGCGCCAGCAGCCAGGGACAGGGGGCGGCGGGCACTGAAGCTTTCTTT. It is translated as CASSQGQGAAGTEAFF.

The CDR3 loop is CASSSLGGRAIPQYF. CDR3 bases: TGTGCCAGCAGCTCCCTAGGGGGGAGGGCCATCCCCCAGTACTTC. The J gene is TRBJ2-5, the V gene TRBV11-2; D perhaps matches TRBD2 (7 bases). Trimming cost V 4 bases and J 9 bases, with 21 bases left between them. The CDR3 has 15 amino acids. Germline CDR1 is SGHAT and CDR2 is FQNNGV.

There are a few counts of this clone. This CDR3 reads CASSPRTGGTGELFF. The CDR3 DNA is TGCGCCAGCAGCCCCCGGACAGGGGGCACCGGGGAGCTGTTTTTT. The chain carries TRBV4-1 and TRBJ2-2, with TRBD1 matching over 10 bases. Germline trimming cut 4 bases from V and 4 bases from J; bases unmatched to any gene: 3. The CDR3 runs 15 residues. Germline CDR1 reads MGHRA; CDR2 reads YSYEKL.

The chain combines TRBV5-1 with TRBJ2-5, with TRBD2 matching over 13 bases. The V gene end was trimmed by 2 bases and the J gene end by 5 bases; junction bases not matched to a gene: 6. The CDR3 totals 16 residues. The germline CDR1 and CDR2 sequences are SGHRS and YFSETQ. Written as DNA, the CDR3 is TGCGCCAGCAGCTTAAGGACTAGCGGGAGTCGTGAGACCCAGTACTTC. Protein product: CASSLRTSGSRETQYF.

Written as DNA, the CDR3 is TGTGCCAGTACTCCGGGACAGGGGCTCTACGAGCAGTACTTC. Its translation is CASTPGQGLYEQYF. V usage is TRBV19 and J usage is TRBJ2-7, with TRBD1 matching over 10 bases. Germline V gene lookup returns CDR1 LNHDA and CDR2 SQIVND (reference sequence). Unmatched junction bases numbered 6, after V lost 7 bases and J lost 3 bases. The CDR3 is 14 residues long.

The chain joins TRBV7-9 to TRBJ2-7; TRBD2 matches at 11 bases. The junction had 8 bases not matched to a gene; V was cut back by 7 bases and J by 3 bases. This CDR3 region has 15 residues. CDR1 SEHNR and CDR2 FQNEAQ come from the germline V gene (reference sequence). The CDR3: CASTRTSGRYYEQYF. In nucleotides, the CDR3 is TGTGCCAGCACCCGGACTAGCGGGCGTTACTACGAGCAGTACTTC. Full variable domain (remainder filled in from reference TRBV7-9 and TRBJ2-7): DTGVSQNPRHKITKRGQNVTFRCDPISEHNRLYWYRQTLGQGPEFLTYFQNEAQLEKSRLLSDRFSAERPKGSFSTLEIQRTEQGDSAMYLCASTRTSGRYYEQYFGPGTRLTVT.

The chain recombines TRBV5-1 with TRBJ2-3; D is possibly TRBD2 (5 bases). Deletions cut 0 bases from V and 0 bases from J, with 11 bases between. CDR3 length: 16 amino acids. Per the germline V gene, CDR1 is SGHRS and CDR2 is YFSETQ. The CDR3 loop is CASSLGRRPSTDTQYF. For the CDR3, the DNA is TGCGCCAGCAGCTTGGGGAGGCGACCTAGCACAGATACGCAGTATTTT.

This chain connects TRBV11-3 to TRBJ2-2, with D possibly being TRBD2 (6 bases). V was trimmed by 1 base and J by 4 bases, leaving 10 bases between them. Germline CDR1 reads SGHNT; CDR2 reads YENEEA. The CDR3 runs 15 residues. The CDR3 DNA follows: TGTGCCAGCAGCTTAGGCGGGGAACTCACCGGGGAGCTGTTTTTT. Encoded protein: CASSLGGELTGELFF.

This clone was counted once. The chain combines TRBV2 with TRBJ2-1, with TRBD2 as a possible D gene (6 bases). This CDR3 spans 12 amino acids. The germline gives CDR1 SNHLY, CDR2 FYNNEI. Trimming stripped 6 bases from V and 8 bases from J, with 11 bases between. The CDR3 nucleotides read TGTGCCAGCAGGGAGGGACCGGATGAGCAGTTCTTC. Translating gives CASREGPDEQFF.

The chain combines TRBV7-3 with TRBJ1-4; D is uncertain. This CDR3 region has 13 residues. CDR1 SGHTA and CDR2 FQGTGA come from the germline V gene. The V end lost 5 bases, the J end lost 4 bases, and 8 bases lay between the germline ends. CDR3 in amino acids: CASSLDSNEKLFF. CDR3 bases: TGTGCCAGCAGCCTTGATAGTAATGAAAAACTGTTTTTT. Looking up the rest from reference TRBV7-3 and TRBJ1-4 gives the full variable domain: GAGVSQTPSNKVTEKGKYVELRCDPISGHTALYWYRQSLGQGPEFLIYFQGTGAADDSGLPNDRFFAVRPEGSVSTLKIQRTERGDSAVYLCASSLDSNEKLFFGSGTQLSVL.